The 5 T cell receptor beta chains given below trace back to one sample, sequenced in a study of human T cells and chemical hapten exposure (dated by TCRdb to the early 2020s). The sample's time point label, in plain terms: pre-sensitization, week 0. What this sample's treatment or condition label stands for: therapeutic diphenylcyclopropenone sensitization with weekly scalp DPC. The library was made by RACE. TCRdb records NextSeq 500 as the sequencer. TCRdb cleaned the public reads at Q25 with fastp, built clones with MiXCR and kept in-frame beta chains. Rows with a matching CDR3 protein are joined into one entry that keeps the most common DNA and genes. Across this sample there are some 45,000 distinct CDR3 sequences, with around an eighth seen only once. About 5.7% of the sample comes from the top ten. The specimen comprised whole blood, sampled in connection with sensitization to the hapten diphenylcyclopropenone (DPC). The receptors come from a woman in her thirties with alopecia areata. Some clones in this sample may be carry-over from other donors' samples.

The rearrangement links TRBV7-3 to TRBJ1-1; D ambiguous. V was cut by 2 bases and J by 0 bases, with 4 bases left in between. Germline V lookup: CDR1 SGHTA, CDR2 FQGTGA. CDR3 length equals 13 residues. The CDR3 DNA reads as TGTGCCAGCAGCTTAGAACTGAACACTGAAGCTTTCTTT. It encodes CASSLELNTEAFF.

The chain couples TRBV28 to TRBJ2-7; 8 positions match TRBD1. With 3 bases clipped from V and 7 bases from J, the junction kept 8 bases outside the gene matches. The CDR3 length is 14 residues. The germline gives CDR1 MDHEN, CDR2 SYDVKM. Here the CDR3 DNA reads TGTGCCAGCAGTTTGCCTCAGGGGGCGCGTGAGCAGTACTTC. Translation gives CASSLPQGAREQYF.

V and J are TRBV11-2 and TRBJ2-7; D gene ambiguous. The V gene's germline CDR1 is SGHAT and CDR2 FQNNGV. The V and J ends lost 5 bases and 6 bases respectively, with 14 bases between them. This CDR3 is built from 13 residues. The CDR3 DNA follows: TGTGCCAGCAGCGAATCTCCTGGGCTCGAGCAGTACTTC. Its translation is CASSESPGLEQYF.

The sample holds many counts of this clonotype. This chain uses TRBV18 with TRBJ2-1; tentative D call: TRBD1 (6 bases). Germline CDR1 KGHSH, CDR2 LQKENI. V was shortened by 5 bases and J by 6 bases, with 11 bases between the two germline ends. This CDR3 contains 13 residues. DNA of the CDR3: TGTGCCAGCTCAGGACAGCTGAGCAATGAGCAGTTCTTC. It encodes CASSGQLSNEQFF.

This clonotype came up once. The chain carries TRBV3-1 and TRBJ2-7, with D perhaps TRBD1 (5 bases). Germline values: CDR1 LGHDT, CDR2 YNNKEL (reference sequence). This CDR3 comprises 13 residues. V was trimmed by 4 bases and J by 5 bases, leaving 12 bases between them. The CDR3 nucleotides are TGTGCCAGCAGCCTTCTCGTGGGGCACGAGCAGTACTTC. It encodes CASSLLVGHEQYF.